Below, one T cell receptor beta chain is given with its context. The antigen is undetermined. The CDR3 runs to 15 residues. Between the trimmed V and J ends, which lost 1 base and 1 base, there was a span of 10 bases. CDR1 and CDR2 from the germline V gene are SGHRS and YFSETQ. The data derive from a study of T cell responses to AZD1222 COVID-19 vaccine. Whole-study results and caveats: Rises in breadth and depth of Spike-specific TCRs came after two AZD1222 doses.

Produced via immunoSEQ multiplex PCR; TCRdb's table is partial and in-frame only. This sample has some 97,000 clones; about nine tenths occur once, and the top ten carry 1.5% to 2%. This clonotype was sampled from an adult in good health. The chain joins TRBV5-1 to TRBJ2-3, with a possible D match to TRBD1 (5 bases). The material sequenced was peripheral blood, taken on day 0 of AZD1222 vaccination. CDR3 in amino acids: CASSLLWGRTDTQYF. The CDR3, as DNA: TGCGCCAGCAGCTTGCTTTGGGGCCGCACAGATACGCAGTATTTT.